This entry features one TCR beta chain sequence. The antigen remains undetermined. The record originates from a study of T cell repertoires in cytomegalovirus infection. Study details: A matching HLA type, together with CMV infection, was signaled by public TCR beta signatures. Findings and caveats of the study: Clonotype analysis showed dominance of the ex vivo response by HLA-C-restricted CMV-specific TCR beta clonotypes. CMV carriers having the relevant HLA were flagged by cumulative public TCR beta family frequency.

V gave up 4 bases and J gave up 13 bases; unmatched junction bases: 11. This CDR3 has 13 residues. In germline, CDR1 is MDHEN, CDR2 SYDVKM. A single record per CDR3 protein comes from TCRdb applying MiXCR to the reads. The top ten hold less than 15% of the sample, which has around 550,000 distinct CDR3 sequences, around a quarter seen once. This receptor was obtained from a human donor in good health (CMV status not recorded). Some clones in this sample may be carry-over from other donors' samples. The chain carries TRBV28 and TRBJ1-2, with 8 bases lining up with TRBD1. Source material: PBMCs. CDR3 region: CASSSQGAREGTF. CDR3 coding DNA: TGTGCCAGCAGTTCCCAGGGGGCTAGGGAGGGCACCTTC.